These 4 T cell receptor beta chains share one sample of origin, sequenced in a study of response to subunit inactivated influenza vaccine. TCRdb itself ran the RT-PCR reads through MiXCR, one entry per CDR3 protein. There are about 540,000 distinct CDR3 sequences in the sample; approximately 14% occur only once, and 8.5% to 14% lies in the top ten. The sample was PBMCs from blood, taken roughly 12 days after vaccination. These receptors came from a man between 50 and 59 years old who received an inactivated influenza vaccine.

The V call is TRBV24-1, the J call TRBJ2-1, with 7 bases fitting TRBD1. Germline assignment: CDR1 KGHDR and CDR2 SFDVKD. This CDR3 comprises 15 residues. The junction had 6 bases not matched to a gene; V was cut back by 4 bases and J by 4 bases. The CDR3 nucleotides read TGTGCCACCAGTGAACAGGGGACACCGTACAATGAGCAGTTCTTC. Residues: CATSEQGTPYNEQFF.

This rearrangement joins TRBV12-3 or TRBV12-4 to TRBJ2-7; 10 bases fit TRBD2. CDR3 size: 16 residues. V shed 3 bases, J shed 1 base, and the junction held 6 bases outside the gene matches. Here the CDR3 reads CASSFASGGLSYEQYF. In DNA form, the CDR3 reads TGTGCCAGCAGTTTTGCTAGCGGGGGCCTTTCCTACGAGCAGTACTTC.

This clonotype was detected a few times. The rearrangement links TRBV5-1 to TRBJ2-1, with D tentatively TRBD1 or TRBD2 (5 bases each). Trimming shortened V by 4 bases and J by 1 base, and 15 bases separated the two germline ends. CDR1 is SGHRS, CDR2 YFSETQ, per germline. The CDR3 contains 16 residues. In DNA, the CDR3 is TGCGCCAGCAGCGGGGGACCTGCACTATCCTACAATGAGCAGTTCTTC. Translating gives CASSGGPALSYNEQFF. Complete variable domain (other parts from reference TRBV5-1 and TRBJ2-1): KAGVTQTPRYLIKTRGQQVTLSCSPISGHRSVSWYQQTPGQGLQFLFEYFSETQRNKGNFPGRFSGRQFSNSRSEMNVSTLELGDSALYLCASSGGPALSYNEQFFGPGTRLTVL.

The chain combines TRBV7-9 with TRBJ2-1; 8 positions agree with TRBD1. V dropped 4 bases and J dropped 4; count of bases not matched to a gene: 9. Germline loops: CDR1 SEHNR, CDR2 FQNEAQ (reference sequence). The CDR3 has 16 residues. CDR3 nucleotides: TGTGCCAGCAGCTCCTCAGGACAGGGTTTTTACAATGAGCAGTTCTTC. Its protein is CASSSSGQGFYNEQFF.